Below are 15 T cell receptor beta chains sequenced from a single sample in a study of Ad26.COV2.S vaccination and SARS-CoV-2 variants. Sequenced by immunoSEQ multiplex PCR; TCRdb stores in-frame clones only, minus some. The sample shows about 140,000 clones, about nine tenths of them seen only once. Sequencing was performed on peripheral blood, taken after recovery from COVID-19. These receptors were collected from a human donor who had recovered from COVID-19.

CDR3 coding DNA: TGCGCCAGCAGCCAAGCCGGGAGACGGAACACTGAAGCTTTCTTT. Translating it yields CASSQAGRRNTEAFF. The V call is TRBV4-3, the J call TRBJ1-1; D ambiguous. Germline V gene data show CDR1 as LGHNA and CDR2 as YSLEER. With 1 base removed from V and 1 base from J, the gap between germline ends came to 10 bases. CDR3 length equals 15 residues.

The genes are TRBV3-1 (or the pseudogene TRBV3-2) and TRBJ2-3, with 7 bases aligning to TRBD2. This CDR3 contains 15 residues. Germline values: CDR1 LGHDT, CDR2 YNNKEL (reference sequence). Trimming cost V 0 bases and J 6 bases; bases outside gene matches: 6. The CDR3 DNA is TGTGCCAGCAGCCAAGAGTTCCGGGGGGAGGATACGCAGTATTTT. It is translated as CASSQEFRGEDTQYF.

The V and J genes are TRBV27 and TRBJ1-2; D unresolved. Germline-derived CDR1 and CDR2 are MNHEY and SMNVEV (reference sequence). The CDR3 is 13 amino acids. Trimming stripped 5 bases from V and 2 bases from J, with 9 bases between. The CDR3 region is CASSPGPNYGYTF. CDR3 DNA sequence: TGTGCCAGCAGTCCCGGGCCAAACTATGGCTACACCTTC.

V usage is TRBV5-5 and J usage is TRBJ2-3; D ambiguous. The CDR3 spans 12 residues. Germline CDR1 SGHKS, CDR2 YYEKEE (reference sequence). V lost 4 bases and J lost 3, with 6 bases in between. CDR3 residues: CASSDPTDTQYF. CDR3 sequence (DNA): TGTGCCAGCAGCGACCCAACAGATACGCAGTATTTT.

The chain recombines TRBV24-1 with TRBJ2-7, with a weak D call TRBD1 (6 bases). Trimming removed 6 bases from V and 6 bases from J, with 8 bases in between. The CDR3 consists of 11 residues. The germline CDR1 and CDR2 sequences are KGHDR and SFDVKD. The CDR3 region has the DNA TGTGCCACCAGTTCAGGGGTCGAGCAGTACTTC. It codes for CATSSGVEQYF.

This chain links TRBV7-8 with TRBJ2-2; a weak D match, TRBD1 (6 bases). The CDR3 is made up of 14 amino acids. From germline, CDR1 is SGHVS and CDR2 FQNEAQ. With 5 bases removed from V and 5 bases from J, the gap between germline ends came to 12 bases. The CDR3 region is CASSPNDRTGELFF. CDR3 bases: TGTGCCAGCAGCCCTAACGACAGGACCGGGGAGCTGTTTTTT.

The V gene is TRBV3-1 (or the pseudogene TRBV3-2), the J gene TRBJ1-5; D remains ambiguous. This CDR3 spans 15 amino acids. V dropped 2 bases and J dropped 3 bases, with 11 bases sitting between them. CDR1 is LGHDT and CDR2 is YNNKEL in the germline V gene (reference sequence). The CDR3 here is CASSQRTGLNQPQHF. The CDR3 DNA follows: TGTGCCAGCAGCCAACGGACCGGGCTCAATCAGCCCCAGCATTTT.

This clone was counted between two and nine times. The CDR3 bases are TGTGCCAGTAGTATTCGAGGACAGGGAAACACCGGGGAGCTGTTTTTT. Amino acid sequence: CASSIRGQGNTGELFF. This chain links TRBV19 with TRBJ2-2; 8 bases line up with TRBD1. Trimming took 3 bases from V and 2 from J; bases not matched to a gene: 5. This CDR3 is built from 16 residues. Germline lookup yields CDR1 LNHDA and CDR2 SQIVND (reference sequence).

Worth noting for this clone: Distinct nucleotide sequences in the sample also encode this CDR3. This chain connects TRBV25-1 to TRBJ2-5, with D unclear. In germline, CDR1 is MGHDK, CDR2 SYGVNS. CDR3 size: 14 residues. V was pared by 2 bases and J by 2 bases, with 9 bases between. The CDR3 reads CASSERQEQETQYF. The DNA of the CDR3 is TGTGCCAGCAGTGAAAGGCAGGAACAAGAGACCCAGTACTTC.

This clone turned up a few times. The CDR3 nucleotides read TGTGCCAGCAGTTACATCCGGACAGGGGGGAACACTGAAGCTTTCTTT. This sequence encodes CASSYIRTGGNTEAFF. This sequence joins TRBV6-5 and TRBJ1-1; 10 bases are a match to TRBD1. The CDR3 extends over 16 amino acids. The germline CDR1 and CDR2 sequences are MNHEY and SVGAGI. J lost 1 base, V lost 2 bases, and 4 bases had no gene match.

Only one count was recorded for this clone. V usage is TRBV9 and J usage is TRBJ1-1; no clear D gene. V was cut by 4 bases and J by 5 bases, with 15 bases left in between. From germline, CDR1 is SGDLS and CDR2 YYNGEE. This CDR3 spans 14 amino acids. The CDR3, as DNA: TGTGCCAGCAGCCCGCACTTAACGGGGACTGAAGCTTTCTTT. This encodes CASSPHLTGTEAFF.

This CDR3 reads CASSPSGTGGYEQYF. The CDR3 region has the DNA TGTGCCAGCAGCCCTTCTGGGACAGGGGGATACGAGCAGTACTTC. V and J are TRBV28 and TRBJ2-7; the match to TRBD1 covers 11 bases. The germline V gene has CDR1 MDHEN and CDR2 SYDVKM. The CDR3 length is 15 residues. The V and J ends lost 6 bases and 4 bases, in that order; junction bases with no gene match: 8.

The rearrangement joins TRBV6-5 to TRBJ2-1; the D gene is possibly TRBD2 (6 bases). Germline V gene lookup returns CDR1 MNHEY and CDR2 SVGAGI. Deletions cut 11 bases from V and 7 bases from J, with 18 bases between. The CDR3 extends over 13 amino acids. CDR3 in DNA: TGTGCCCTCGAACTGGGGGGTAAGAATGAGCAGTTCTTC. It specifies CALELGGKNEQFF.

The count of this clone is one. The gene calls are TRBV6-6 and TRBJ2-1, with 10 bases matching TRBD2. From germline, CDR1 is MNHNY and CDR2 SVGAGI (reference sequence). The J segment lost 0 bases and the V segment lost 8 bases, leaving 7 bases of the junction unmatched. The CDR3 has 16 amino acids. This chain's CDR3 is CASRPTSGDSYNEQFF. The CDR3 nucleotides are TGTGCCAGCCGCCCCACTAGCGGGGACTCCTACAATGAGCAGTTCTTC.

This clone was seen a single time. The rearrangement joins TRBV11-2 to TRBJ1-1, with D uncertain. V gave up 2 bases and J gave up 4 bases, with 11 bases separating them. CDR3 length: 14 residues. CDR1 and CDR2 (germline): SGHAT, FQNNGV. The CDR3 nucleotides are TGTGCCAGCAGCTTACTATCTCAGGCCACTGAAGCTTTCTTT. This codes for CASSLLSQATEAFF.